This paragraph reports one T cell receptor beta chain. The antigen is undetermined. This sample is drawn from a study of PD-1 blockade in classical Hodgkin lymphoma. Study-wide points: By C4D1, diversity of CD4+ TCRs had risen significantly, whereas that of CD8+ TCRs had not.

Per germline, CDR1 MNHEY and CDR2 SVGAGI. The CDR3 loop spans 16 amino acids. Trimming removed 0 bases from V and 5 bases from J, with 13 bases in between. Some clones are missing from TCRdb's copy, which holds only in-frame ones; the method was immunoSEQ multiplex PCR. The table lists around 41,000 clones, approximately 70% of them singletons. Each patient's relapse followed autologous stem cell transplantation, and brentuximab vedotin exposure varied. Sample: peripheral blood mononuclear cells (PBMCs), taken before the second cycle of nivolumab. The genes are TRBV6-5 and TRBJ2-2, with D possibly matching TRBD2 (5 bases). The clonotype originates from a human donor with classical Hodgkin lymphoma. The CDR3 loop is CASSYSNRGGTGELFF. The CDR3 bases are TGTGCCAGCAGTTACTCAAATCGGGGTGGTACCGGGGAGCTGTTTTTT.